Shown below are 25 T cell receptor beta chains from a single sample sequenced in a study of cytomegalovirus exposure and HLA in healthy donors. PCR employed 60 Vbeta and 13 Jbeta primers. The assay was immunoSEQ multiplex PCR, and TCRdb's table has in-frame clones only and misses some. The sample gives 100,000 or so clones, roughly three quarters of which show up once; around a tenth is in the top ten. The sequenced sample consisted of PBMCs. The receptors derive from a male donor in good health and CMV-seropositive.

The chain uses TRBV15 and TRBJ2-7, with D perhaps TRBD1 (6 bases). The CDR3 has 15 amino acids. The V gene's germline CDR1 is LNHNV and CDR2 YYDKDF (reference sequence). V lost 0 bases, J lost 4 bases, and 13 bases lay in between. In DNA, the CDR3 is TGTGCCACCAGCAGAGAGGGCAGGGGTAGTTACGAGCAGTACTTC. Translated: CATSREGRGSYEQYF.

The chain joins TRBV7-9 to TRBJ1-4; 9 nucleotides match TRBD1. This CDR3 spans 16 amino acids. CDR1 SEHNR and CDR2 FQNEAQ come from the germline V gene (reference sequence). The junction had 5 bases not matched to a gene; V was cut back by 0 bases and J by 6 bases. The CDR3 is CASSLAGQGRDEKLFF. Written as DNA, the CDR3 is TGTGCCAGCAGCTTAGCCGGACAGGGGAGGGATGAAAAACTGTTTTTT. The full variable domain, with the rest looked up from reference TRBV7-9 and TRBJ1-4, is DTGVSQNPRHKITKRGQNVTFRCDPISEHNRLYWYRQTLGQGPEFLTYFQNEAQLEKSRLLSDRFSAERPKGSFSTLEIQRTEQGDSAMYLCASSLAGQGRDEKLFFGSGTQLSVL.

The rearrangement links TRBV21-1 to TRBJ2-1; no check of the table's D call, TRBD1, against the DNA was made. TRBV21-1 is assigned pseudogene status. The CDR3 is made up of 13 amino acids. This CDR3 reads CASRTGSYNEQFF. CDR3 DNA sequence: TGTGCCAGCAGGACAGGGTCCTACAATGAGCAGTTCTTC.

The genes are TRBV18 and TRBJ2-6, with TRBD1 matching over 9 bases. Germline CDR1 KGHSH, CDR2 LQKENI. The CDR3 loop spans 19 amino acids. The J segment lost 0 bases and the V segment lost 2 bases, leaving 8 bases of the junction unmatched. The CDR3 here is CASSPRVGTGLSGANVLTF. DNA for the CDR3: TGTGCCAGCTCACCAAGGGTCGGGACAGGGCTCTCTGGGGCCAACGTCCTGACTTTC.

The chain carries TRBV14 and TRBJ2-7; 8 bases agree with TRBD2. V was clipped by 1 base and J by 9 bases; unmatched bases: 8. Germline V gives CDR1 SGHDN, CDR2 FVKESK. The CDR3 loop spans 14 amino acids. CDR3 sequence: CASSQVGSGLGQYF. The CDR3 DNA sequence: TGTGCCAGCAGCCAAGTTGGATCGGGACTAGGGCAGTACTTC.

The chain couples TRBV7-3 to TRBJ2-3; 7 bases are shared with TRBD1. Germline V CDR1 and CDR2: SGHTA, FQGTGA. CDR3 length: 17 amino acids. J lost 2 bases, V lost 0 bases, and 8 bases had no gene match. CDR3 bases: TGTGCCAGCAGCTTAACGCCTACAGGGGCCTTCACAGATACGCAGTATTTT. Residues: CASSLTPTGAFTDTQYF.

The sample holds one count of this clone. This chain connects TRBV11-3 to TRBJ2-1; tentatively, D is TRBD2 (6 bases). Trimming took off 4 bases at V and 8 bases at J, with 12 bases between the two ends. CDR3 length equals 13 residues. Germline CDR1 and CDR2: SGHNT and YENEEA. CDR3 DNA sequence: TGTGCCAGCAGCTCCAGACTAGACCATGAGCAGTTCTTC. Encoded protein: CASSSRLDHEQFF. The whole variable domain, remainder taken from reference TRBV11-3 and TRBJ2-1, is EAGVVQSPRYKIIEKKQPVAFWCNPISGHNTLYWYLQNLGQGPELLIRYENEEAVDDSQLPKDRFSAERLKGVDSTLKIQPAELGDSAVYLCASSSRLDHEQFFGPGTRLTVL.

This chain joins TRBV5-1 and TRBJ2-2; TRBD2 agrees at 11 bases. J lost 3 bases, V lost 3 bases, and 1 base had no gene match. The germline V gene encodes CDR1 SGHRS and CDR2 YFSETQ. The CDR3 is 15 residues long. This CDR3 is CASSWGLADTGELFF. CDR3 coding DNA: TGCGCCAGCAGCTGGGGACTAGCGGACACCGGGGAGCTGTTTTTT.

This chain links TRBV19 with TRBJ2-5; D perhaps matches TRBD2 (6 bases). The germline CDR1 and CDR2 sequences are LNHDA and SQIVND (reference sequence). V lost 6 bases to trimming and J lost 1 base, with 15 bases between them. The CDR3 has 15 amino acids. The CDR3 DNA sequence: TGTGCCAGTAGATCCCCCGGACTACCCCAAGAGACCCAGTACTTC. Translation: CASRSPGLPQETQYF.

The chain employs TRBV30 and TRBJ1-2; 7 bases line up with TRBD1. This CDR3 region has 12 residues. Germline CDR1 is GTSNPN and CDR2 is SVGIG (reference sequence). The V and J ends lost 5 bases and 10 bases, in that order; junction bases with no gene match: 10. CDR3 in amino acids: CAWGGDSIIYTF. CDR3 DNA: TGTGCCTGGGGTGGGGACAGTATTATCTACACCTTC.

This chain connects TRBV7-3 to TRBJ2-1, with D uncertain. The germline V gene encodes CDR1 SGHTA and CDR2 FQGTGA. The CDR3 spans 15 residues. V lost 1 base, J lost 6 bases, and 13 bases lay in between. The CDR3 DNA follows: TGTGCCAGCAGCTTAAATTCGGCCAGAGGCAATGAGCAGTTCTTC. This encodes CASSLNSARGNEQFF.

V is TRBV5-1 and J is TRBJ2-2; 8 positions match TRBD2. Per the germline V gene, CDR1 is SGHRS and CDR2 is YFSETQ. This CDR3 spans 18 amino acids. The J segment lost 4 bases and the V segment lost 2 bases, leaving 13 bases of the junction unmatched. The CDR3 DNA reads TGCGCCAGCAGCTTAGTAAGCGGAGTCGGGAGGGCCACCGGGGAGCTGTTTTTT. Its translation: CASSLVSGVGRATGELFF.

In DNA form, the CDR3 reads TGCGCCAGCAGCCAAGATGCGAATCAGCCCCAGCATTTT. Encoded protein: CASSQDANQPQHF. The rearrangement joins TRBV4-3 to TRBJ1-5; D is unclear. In germline, CDR1 is LGHNA, CDR2 YSLEER. Trimming cost V 0 bases and J 4 bases, with 4 bases left between them. The CDR3 totals 13 residues.

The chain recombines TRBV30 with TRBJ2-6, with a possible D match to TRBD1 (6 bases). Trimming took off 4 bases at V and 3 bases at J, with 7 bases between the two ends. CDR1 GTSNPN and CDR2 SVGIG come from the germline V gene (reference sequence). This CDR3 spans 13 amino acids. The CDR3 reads CAWTGVGANVLTF. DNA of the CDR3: TGTGCCTGGACAGGGGTTGGGGCCAACGTCCTGACTTTC.

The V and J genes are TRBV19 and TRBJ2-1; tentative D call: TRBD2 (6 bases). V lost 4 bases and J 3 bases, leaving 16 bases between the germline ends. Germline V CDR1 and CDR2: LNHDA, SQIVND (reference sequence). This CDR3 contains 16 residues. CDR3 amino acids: CASSRTFGSIYNEQFF. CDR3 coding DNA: TGTGCCAGTAGTAGGACCTTCGGGAGCATCTACAATGAGCAGTTCTTC.

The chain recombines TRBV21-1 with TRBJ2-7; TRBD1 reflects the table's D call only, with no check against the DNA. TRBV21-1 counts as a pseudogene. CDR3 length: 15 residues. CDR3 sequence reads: CASSVRDRGVHEQYF. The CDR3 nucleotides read TGTGCCAGCAGCGTCCGGGACAGGGGGGTTCACGAGCAGTACTTC.

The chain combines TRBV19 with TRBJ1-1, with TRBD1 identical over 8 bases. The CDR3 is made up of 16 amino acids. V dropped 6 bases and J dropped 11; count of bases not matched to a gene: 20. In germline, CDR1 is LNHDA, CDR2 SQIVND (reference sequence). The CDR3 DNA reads TGTGCCAGTAGACCCAGAGGCGATCGACAGGGGTCTTTGGCTTTCTTT. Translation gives CASRPRGDRQGSLAFF.

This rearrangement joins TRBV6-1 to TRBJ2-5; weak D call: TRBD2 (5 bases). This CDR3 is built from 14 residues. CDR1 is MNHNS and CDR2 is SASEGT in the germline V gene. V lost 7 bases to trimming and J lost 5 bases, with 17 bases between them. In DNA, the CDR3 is TGTGCCAGCACGGCCGAACTAAGGAGGGAGACCCAGTACTTC. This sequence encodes CASTAELRRETQYF.

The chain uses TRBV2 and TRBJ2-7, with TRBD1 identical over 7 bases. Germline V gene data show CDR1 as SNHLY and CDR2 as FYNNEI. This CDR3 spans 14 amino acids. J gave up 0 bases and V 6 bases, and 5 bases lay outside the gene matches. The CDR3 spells CASRGQPLSYEQYF. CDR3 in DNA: TGTGCCAGCAGGGGACAGCCACTCTCCTACGAGCAGTACTTC.

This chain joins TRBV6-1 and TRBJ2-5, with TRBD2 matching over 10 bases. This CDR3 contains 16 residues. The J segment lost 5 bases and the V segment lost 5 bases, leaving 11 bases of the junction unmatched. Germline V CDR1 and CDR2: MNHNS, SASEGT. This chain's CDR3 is CASSQGASGRGETQYF. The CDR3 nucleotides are TGTGCCAGCAGTCAAGGCGCTAGCGGGAGAGGTGAGACCCAGTACTTC.

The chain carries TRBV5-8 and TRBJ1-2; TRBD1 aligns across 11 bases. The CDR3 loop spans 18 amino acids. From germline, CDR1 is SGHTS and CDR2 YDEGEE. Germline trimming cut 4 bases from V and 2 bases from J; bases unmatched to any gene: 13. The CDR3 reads CASSPGTGGPVPNYGYTF. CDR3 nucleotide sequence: TGTGCCAGCAGCCCCGGGACAGGGGGGCCAGTACCAAACTATGGCTACACCTTC.

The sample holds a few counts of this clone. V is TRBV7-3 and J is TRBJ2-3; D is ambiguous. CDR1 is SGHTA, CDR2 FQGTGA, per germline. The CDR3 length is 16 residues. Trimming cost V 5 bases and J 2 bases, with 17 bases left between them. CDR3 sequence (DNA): TGTGCCAGCAGCCCTAGGATGTTAGACCTCACAGATACGCAGTATTTT. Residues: CASSPRMLDLTDTQYF.

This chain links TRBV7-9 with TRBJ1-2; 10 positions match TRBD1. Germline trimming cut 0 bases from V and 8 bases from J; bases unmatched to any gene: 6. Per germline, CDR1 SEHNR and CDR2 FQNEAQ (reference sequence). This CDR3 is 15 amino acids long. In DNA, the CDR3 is TGTGCCAGCAGCTTAGCTTCCGGGACAGGGGAGGGCTACACCTTC. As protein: CASSLASGTGEGYTF.

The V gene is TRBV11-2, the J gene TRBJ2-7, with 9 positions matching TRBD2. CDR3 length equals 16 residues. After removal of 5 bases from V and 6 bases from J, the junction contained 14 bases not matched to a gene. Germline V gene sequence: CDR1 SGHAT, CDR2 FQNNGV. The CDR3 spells CASSPGPTGLALEQYF. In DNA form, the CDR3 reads TGTGCCAGCAGCCCCGGCCCCACCGGACTAGCGCTCGAGCAGTACTTC. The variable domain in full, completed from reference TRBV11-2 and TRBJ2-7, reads EAGVAQSPRYKIIEKRQSVAFWCNPISGHATLYWYQQILGQGPKLLIQFQNNGVVDDSQLPKDRFSAERLKGVDSTLKIQPAKLEDSAVYLCASSPGPTGLALEQYFGPGTRLTVT.

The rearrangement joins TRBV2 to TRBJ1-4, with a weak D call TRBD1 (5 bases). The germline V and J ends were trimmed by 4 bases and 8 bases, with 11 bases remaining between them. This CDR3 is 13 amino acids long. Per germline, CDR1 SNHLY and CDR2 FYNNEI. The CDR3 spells CASSGGGLEKLFF. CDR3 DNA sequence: TGTGCCAGCAGTGGGGGGGGTCTGGAAAAACTGTTTTTT.